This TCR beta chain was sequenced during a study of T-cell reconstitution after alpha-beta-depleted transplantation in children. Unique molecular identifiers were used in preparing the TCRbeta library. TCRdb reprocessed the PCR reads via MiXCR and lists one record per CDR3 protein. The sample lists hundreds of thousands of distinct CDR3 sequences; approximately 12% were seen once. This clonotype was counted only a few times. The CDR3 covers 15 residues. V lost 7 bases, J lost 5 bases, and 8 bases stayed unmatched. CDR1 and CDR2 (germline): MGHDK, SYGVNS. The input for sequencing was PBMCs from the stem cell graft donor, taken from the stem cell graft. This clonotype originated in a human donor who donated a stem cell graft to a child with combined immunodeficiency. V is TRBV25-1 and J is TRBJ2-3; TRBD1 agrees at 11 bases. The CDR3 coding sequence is TGTGCCAGCACCTCTGGACAGGGGGCTTTAGATACGCAGTATTTT. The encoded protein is CASTSGQGALDTQYF.